The 23 T cell receptor beta chains presented below share a single source sample, sequenced in a study of shared clonotypes between healthy human individuals. Sequencing was performed with immunoSEQ multiplex PCR; in TCRdb, only in-frame clones are kept and a portion is missing. The top ten clones hold about 0.45% of a sample with about 1.5 million clones, 95% to 99% of them seen once. What was sequenced was naive CD4+ T cells sorted from blood. Subset given: CD45RA+ positively selected. Receptor source: a man aged 25-45 years in good health.

In its sample, this clone was seen once. The CDR3 region has the DNA TGTGCCAGCAGCAAACGGGGCAATGAGCAGTTCTTC. Protein: CASSKRGNEQFF. This chain connects TRBV11-3 to TRBJ2-1, with D perhaps TRBD2 (5 bases). Trimming removed 5 bases at V and 6 bases at J, with 8 bases between. The CDR3 totals 12 residues. The germline V gene has CDR1 SGHNT and CDR2 YENEEA.

The chain couples TRBV6-1 to TRBJ1-5; D gene ambiguous. The CDR3 is made up of 14 amino acids. V was shortened by 9 bases and J by 4 bases, with 16 bases between the two germline ends. CDR1 is MNHNS, CDR2 SASEGT, per germline. DNA for the CDR3: TGTGCCAGTAGGAACGCAGTGGGTAATCAGCCCCAGCATTTT. Its protein is CASRNAVGNQPQHF.

This chain connects TRBV30 to TRBJ1-3; TRBD1 matches 7 bases. This CDR3 contains 16 residues. V shed 2 bases and J 3 bases; nucleotides not matched to a gene: 10. Germline CDR1 reads GTSNPN; CDR2 reads SVGIG (reference sequence). The DNA of the CDR3 is TGTGCCTGGAGTTCGATGGACAGGCCTCATGGAAACACCATATATTTT. Translated: CAWSSMDRPHGNTIYF.

As for this clone: The sample holds other DNA sequences that translate to the same CDR3. V usage is TRBV7-9 and J usage is TRBJ2-3; no clear D gene. Trimming took 2 bases from V and 3 from J, leaving 0 bases between them. The CDR3 has 11 residues. Germline-derived CDR1 and CDR2 are SEHNR and FQNEAQ (reference sequence). CDR3 bases: TGTGCCAGCAGCTTAACAGATACGCAGTATTTT. It encodes CASSLTDTQYF.

This chain joins TRBV30 and TRBJ2-1; D perhaps matches TRBD2 (7 bases). The CDR3 is made up of 12 amino acids. The V gene lost 8 bases and the J gene lost 8 bases, with 16 bases spanning the gap. The germline gives CDR1 GTSNPN, CDR2 SVGIG (reference sequence). CDR3 sequence reads: CARGGGVYEQFF. CDR3 bases: TGTGCCCGGGGAGGGGGGGTCTATGAGCAGTTCTTC.

This clone occurred once. This chain connects TRBV5-1 to TRBJ2-7; 8 bases agree with TRBD1. This CDR3 is 13 amino acids long. V was pared by 3 bases and J by 7 bases, with 6 bases of the junction left unmatched. Germline V gives CDR1 SGHRS, CDR2 YFSETQ. The CDR3 here is CASSWGTGGEQYF. The CDR3 nucleotides read TGCGCCAGCAGCTGGGGCACAGGGGGTGAGCAGTACTTC. Variable domain in full (rest from reference TRBV5-1 and TRBJ2-7): KAGVTQTPRYLIKTRGQQVTLSCSPISGHRSVSWYQQTPGQGLQFLFEYFSETQRNKGNFPGRFSGRQFSNSRSEMNVSTLELGDSALYLCASSWGTGGEQYFGPGTRLTVT.

The sample holds one count of this clone. This rearrangement joins TRBV7-2 to TRBJ2-1; tentatively, D is TRBD1 (5 bases). V was pared by 5 bases and J by 4 bases, with 18 bases between. Germline CDR1 is SGHTA and CDR2 is FQGNSA. The length of the CDR3 is 16 residues. This CDR3 reads CASSPHMAGLYNEQFF. In nucleotides, the CDR3 is TGTGCCAGCAGCCCACATATGGCAGGGCTGTACAATGAGCAGTTCTTC. Full variable domain (missing parts from reference TRBV7-2 and TRBJ2-1): GAGVSQSPSNKVTEKGKDVELRCDPISGHTALYWYRQSLGQGLEFLIYFQGNSAPDKSGLPSDRFSAERTGGSVSTLTIQRTQQEDSAVYLCASSPHMAGLYNEQFFGPGTRLTVL.

The chain joins TRBV6-1 to TRBJ2-7; 9 bases map to TRBD1. The germline CDR1 and CDR2 sequences are MNHNS and SASEGT. The V segment lost 2 bases and the J segment 6 bases; nucleotides outside the gene matches: 8. The CDR3 covers 15 residues. CDR3 loop: CASSESTGGRSEQYF. CDR3 coding DNA: TGTGCCAGCAGTGAATCGACAGGGGGTCGCTCCGAGCAGTACTTC.

V usage is TRBV15 and J usage is TRBJ1-1; a possible D gene is TRBD1 (5 bases). Germline loops: CDR1 LNHNV, CDR2 YYDKDF (reference sequence). There are 14 residues in the CDR3. The V gene lost 2 bases and the J gene lost 3 bases, with 10 bases spanning the gap. The chain's CDR3 is CATSRLGGDTEAFF. CDR3 DNA: TGTGCCACCAGCAGACTGGGAGGGGACACTGAAGCTTTCTTT.

The gene calls are TRBV5-4 and TRBJ2-7, with TRBD1 matching 11 bases. CDR1 SGHNT and CDR2 YYREEE come from the germline V gene (reference sequence). V was pared by 0 bases and J by 6 bases, with 5 bases of the junction left unmatched. The CDR3 totals 15 residues. This CDR3 is CASSLGGQGAREQYF. DNA for the CDR3: TGTGCCAGCAGCTTGGGTGGACAGGGGGCGCGCGAGCAGTACTTC.

The chain carries TRBV7-8 and TRBJ2-1; possible D gene TRBD2, 6 bases. This CDR3 has 18 residues. Germline CDR1 reads SGHVS; CDR2 reads FQNEAQ. The germline V and J ends were trimmed by 6 bases and 0 bases, with 21 bases remaining between them. The CDR3 loop is CASSTTWEAQLSYNEQFF. Here the CDR3 DNA reads TGTGCCAGCAGTACTACCTGGGAGGCTCAACTCTCCTACAATGAGCAGTTCTTC. Using reference TRBV7-8 and TRBJ2-1 for the parts outside the CDR3, the full variable domain is GAGVSQSPRYKVAKRGQDVALRCDPISGHVSLFWYQQALGQGPEFLTYFQNEAQLDKSGLPSDRFFAERPEGSVSTLKIQRTQQEDSAVYLCASSTTWEAQLSYNEQFFGPGTRLTVL.

The genes are TRBV7-2 and TRBJ1-2, with D maybe TRBD1 (6 bases). CDR1 SGHTA and CDR2 FQGNSA come from the germline V gene. The CDR3 consists of 15 residues. With 2 bases removed from V and 8 bases from J, the gap between germline ends came to 18 bases. The CDR3 nucleotides are TGTGCCAGCAGCTTATCGCCGTTCAGGGGTCTGGGCTACACCTTC. Translated: CASSLSPFRGLGYTF.

The chain couples TRBV18 to TRBJ2-7; D is tentatively TRBD1 or TRBD2 (5 bases each). V lost 3 bases to trimming and J lost 4 bases, with 10 bases between them. This CDR3 has 13 residues. Germline assignment: CDR1 KGHSH and CDR2 LQKENI. CDR3 sequence (DNA): TGTGCCAGCTCACCCCATGGGGGATACGAGCAGTACTTC. Its translation is CASSPHGGYEQYF.

The gene calls are TRBV28 and TRBJ1-5; unclear D gene. Germline CDR1 reads MDHEN; CDR2 reads SYDVKM. V lost 2 bases and J lost 5, with 10 bases in between. The CDR3 has 14 amino acids. The CDR3 protein is CASSLRVHDQPQHF. The CDR3 DNA is TGTGCCAGCAGTTTAAGGGTCCATGATCAGCCCCAGCATTTT.

The rearrangement links TRBV18 to TRBJ2-2; a weak D match, TRBD2 (6 bases). Germline V CDR1 and CDR2: KGHSH, LQKENI. This CDR3 has 16 amino acids. V was clipped by 2 bases and J by 4 bases, with 14 bases between them. CDR3 sequence (DNA): TGTGCCAGCTCACCAAAGGAGGGAGAGATCACCGGGGAGCTGTTTTTT. Translation gives CASSPKEGEITGELFF.

This chain connects TRBV11-2 to TRBJ2-7, with D perhaps TRBD2 (6 bases). Trimming removed 5 bases from V and 0 bases from J, with 11 bases in between. Germline V lookup: CDR1 SGHAT, CDR2 FQNNGV. The CDR3 has 14 amino acids. As DNA, the CDR3 is TGTGCCAGCAGCCATTTGGGACTCTCCTACGAGCAGTACTTC. Encoded protein: CASSHLGLSYEQYF. Complete variable domain (other parts from reference TRBV11-2 and TRBJ2-7): EAGVAQSPRYKIIEKRQSVAFWCNPISGHATLYWYQQILGQGPKLLIQFQNNGVVDDSQLPKDRFSAERLKGVDSTLKIQPAKLEDSAVYLCASSHLGLSYEQYFGPGTRLTVT.

The rearrangement links TRBV7-6 to TRBJ1-1; possibly TRBD1 for D (6 bases). This CDR3 region has 15 residues. The V end was cut by 1 base, the J end by 0 bases, with 9 bases between. CDR1 SGHVS and CDR2 FNYEAQ come from the germline V gene. The CDR3 loop reads CASSLVGGMNTEAFF. Here the CDR3 DNA reads TGTGCCAGCAGCTTAGTGGGGGGCATGAACACTGAAGCTTTCTTT.

The J gene is TRBJ2-7, the V gene TRBV2; 14 nucleotides match TRBD2. J gave up 4 bases and V 6 bases, and 5 bases lay outside the gene matches. This CDR3 is 15 amino acids long. Germline CDR1 is SNHLY and CDR2 is FYNNEI. Here the CDR3 DNA reads TGTGCCAGCAGCTCAGGACTAGCGGGAGGATACGAGCAGTACTTC. This sequence encodes CASSSGLAGGYEQYF.

This clone was found once. The genes are TRBV19 and TRBJ2-1; the match to TRBD1 covers 9 bases. V dropped 1 base and J dropped 9; count of bases not matched to a gene: 4. Germline CDR1 and CDR2: LNHDA and SQIVND (reference sequence). This CDR3 comprises 14 residues. The CDR3 region is CASSIGDRVGEQFF. The DNA of the CDR3 is TGTGCCAGTAGTATAGGGGACAGGGTTGGTGAGCAGTTCTTC. Full variable domain (rest looked up from reference TRBV19 and TRBJ2-1): DGGITQSPKYLFRKEGQNVTLSCEQNLNHDAMYWYRQDPGQGLRLIYYSQIVNDFQKGDIAEGYSVSREKKESFPLTVTSAQKNPTAFYLCASSIGDRVGEQFFGPGTRLTVL.

This clone was observed once. V and J are TRBV10-2 and TRBJ1-1; no clear D. CDR3 length: 13 amino acids. V lost 2 bases to trimming and J lost 5 bases, with 9 bases between them. CDR1 and CDR2 from the germline V gene are WSHSY and SAAADI. The CDR3 here is CASSEIARTEAFF. The CDR3, as DNA: TGCGCCAGCAGTGAGATAGCTAGGACTGAAGCTTTCTTT.

The V gene is TRBV11-2, the J gene TRBJ2-5; 11 nucleotides line up with TRBD2. With 5 bases clipped from V and 2 bases from J, the junction kept 4 bases outside the gene matches. Germline lookup yields CDR1 SGHAT and CDR2 FQNNGV. The CDR3 extends over 15 amino acids. For the CDR3, the DNA is TGTGCCAGCAGCCTTAGCGGGAGGGGGCAAGAGACCCAGTACTTC. It codes for CASSLSGRGQETQYF.

J is TRBJ2-5 and V is TRBV6-5; D tentatively reads TRBD1 or TRBD2 (5 bases each). The ends were cut back, 4 bases at V and 5 bases at J, with 14 bases in the middle. Germline CDR1 reads MNHEY; CDR2 reads SVGAGI. The CDR3 length is 14 residues. The CDR3 nucleotides read TGTGCCAGCAGTTCCCACGTATGGGGGGAGACCCAGTACTTC. It encodes CASSSHVWGETQYF.

The rearrangement links TRBV28 to TRBJ1-2; a possible D gene is TRBD1 (5 bases). CDR3 size: 14 residues. V lost 3 bases and J lost 7, with 15 bases in between. CDR1 is MDHEN, CDR2 SYDVKM, per germline. CDR3 sequence (DNA): TGTGCCAGCAGTTTTGACGGTCAGGGATCTGGCTACACCTTC. It translates to CASSFDGQGSGYTF.